The T cell receptor (beta chain) described here comes from a study of T cells in Graves' hyperthyroidism and ophthalmopathy. Using RNA transcripts as the source, TCR beta CDR3 regions were amplified. The primer set for the first-round RT-PCR of the TCR CDR3 was HTBI. One entry per CDR3 protein, called by TCRdb with MiXCR from the multiplex PCR reads. The sample consists of hundreds of thousands of distinct CDR3 sequences, about 14% of them appearing once. J was trimmed by 0 bases and V by 4 bases; bases with no gene match: 5. This CDR3 comprises 16 residues. Patients were excluded because of uncontrolled infection, other autoimmune disease, pregnancy or lactation. Clinical symptoms, serum thyroxine, TRAb, thyroid ultrasound and orbital computed tomography informed diagnoses. This clonotype came up many times.

The TCR comes from a woman between 18 and 29 years old with Graves' hyperthyroidism. The rearrangement joins TRBV12-3 or TRBV12-4 to TRBJ2-2; 7 bases match TRBD1. Source material: blood. This CDR3 reads CASSSPGTANTGELFF. The CDR3 DNA reads TGTGCCAGCAGTTCCCCCGGGACAGCGAACACCGGGGAGCTGTTTTTT.